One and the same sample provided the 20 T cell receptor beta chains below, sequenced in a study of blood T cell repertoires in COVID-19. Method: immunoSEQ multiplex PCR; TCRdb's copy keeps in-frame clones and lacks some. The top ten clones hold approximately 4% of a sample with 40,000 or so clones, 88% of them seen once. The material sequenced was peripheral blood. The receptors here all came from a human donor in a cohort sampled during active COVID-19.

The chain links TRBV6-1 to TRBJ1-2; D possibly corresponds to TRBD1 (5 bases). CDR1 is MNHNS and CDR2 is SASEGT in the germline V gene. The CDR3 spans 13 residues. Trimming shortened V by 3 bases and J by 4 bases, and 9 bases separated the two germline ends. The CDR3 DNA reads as TGTGCCAGCAGTGATCGGCAGGGCTATGGCTACACCTTC. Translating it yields CASSDRQGYGYTF.

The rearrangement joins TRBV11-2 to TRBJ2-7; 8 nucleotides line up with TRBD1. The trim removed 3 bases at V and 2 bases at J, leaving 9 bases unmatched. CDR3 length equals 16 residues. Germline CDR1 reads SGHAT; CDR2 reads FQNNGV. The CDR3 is CASSFDPRTGTYEQYF. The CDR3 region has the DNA TGTGCCAGCAGCTTCGACCCTCGGACAGGGACCTACGAGCAGTACTTC.

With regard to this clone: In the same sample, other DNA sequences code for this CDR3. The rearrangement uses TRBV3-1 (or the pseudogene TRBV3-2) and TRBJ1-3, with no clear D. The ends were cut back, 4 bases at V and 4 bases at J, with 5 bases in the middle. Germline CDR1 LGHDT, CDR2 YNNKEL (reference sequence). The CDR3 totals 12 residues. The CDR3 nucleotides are TGTGCCAGCAGCCCCTCGGGAAACACCATATATTTT. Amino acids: CASSPSGNTIYF.

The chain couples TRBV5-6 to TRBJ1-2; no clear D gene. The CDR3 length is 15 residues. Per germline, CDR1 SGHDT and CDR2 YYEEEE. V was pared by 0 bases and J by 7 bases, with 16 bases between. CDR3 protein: CASSLVAGLEGGYTF. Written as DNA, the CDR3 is TGTGCCAGCAGCTTGGTGGCGGGCCTAGAGGGTGGCTACACCTTC.

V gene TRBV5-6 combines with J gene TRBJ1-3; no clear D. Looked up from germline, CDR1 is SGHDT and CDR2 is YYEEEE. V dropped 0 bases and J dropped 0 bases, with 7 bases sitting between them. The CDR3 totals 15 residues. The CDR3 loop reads CASSLGASSGNTIYF. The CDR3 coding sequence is TGTGCCAGCAGCTTGGGAGCGAGCTCTGGAAACACCATATATTTT.

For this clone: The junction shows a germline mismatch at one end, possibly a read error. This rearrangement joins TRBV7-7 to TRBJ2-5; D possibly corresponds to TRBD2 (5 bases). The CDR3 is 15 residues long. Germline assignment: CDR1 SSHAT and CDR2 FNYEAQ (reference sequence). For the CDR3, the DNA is TGTGCTAGCAGCTTGGGCCCTACTGGGAGAGAGACCCAGTACTTC. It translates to CASSLGPTGRETQYF.

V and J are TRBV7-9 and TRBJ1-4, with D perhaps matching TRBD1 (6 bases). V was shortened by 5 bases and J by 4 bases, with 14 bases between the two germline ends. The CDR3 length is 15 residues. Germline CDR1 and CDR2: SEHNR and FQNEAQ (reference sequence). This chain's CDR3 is CASSTLQGHNEKLFF. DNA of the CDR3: TGTGCCAGCAGCACCCTACAGGGCCATAATGAAAAACTGTTTTTT. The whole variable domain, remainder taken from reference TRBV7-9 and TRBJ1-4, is DTGVSQNPRHKITKRGQNVTFRCDPISEHNRLYWYRQTLGQGPEFLTYFQNEAQLEKSRLLSDRFSAERPKGSFSTLEIQRTEQGDSAMYLCASSTLQGHNEKLFFGSGTQLSVL.

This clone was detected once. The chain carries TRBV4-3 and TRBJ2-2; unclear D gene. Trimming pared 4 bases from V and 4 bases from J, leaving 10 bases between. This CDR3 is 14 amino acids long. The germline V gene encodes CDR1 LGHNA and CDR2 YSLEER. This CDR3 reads CASSPILITGELFF. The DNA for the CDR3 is TGCGCCAGCAGCCCGATTCTAATCACCGGGGAGCTGTTTTTT.

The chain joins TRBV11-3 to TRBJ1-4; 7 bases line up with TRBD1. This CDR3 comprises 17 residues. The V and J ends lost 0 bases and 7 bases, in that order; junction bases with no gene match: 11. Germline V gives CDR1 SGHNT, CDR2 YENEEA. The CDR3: CASSLENRGPAGEKLFF. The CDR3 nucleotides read TGTGCCAGCAGCTTAGAGAACAGGGGACCGGCGGGTGAAAAACTGTTTTTT.

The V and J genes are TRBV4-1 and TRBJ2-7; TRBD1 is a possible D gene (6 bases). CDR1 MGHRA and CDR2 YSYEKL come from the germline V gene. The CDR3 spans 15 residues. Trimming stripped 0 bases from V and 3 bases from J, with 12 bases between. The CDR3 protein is CASSQDLGQDYEQYF. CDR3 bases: TGCGCCAGCAGCCAAGATCTGGGACAAGACTACGAGCAGTACTTC.

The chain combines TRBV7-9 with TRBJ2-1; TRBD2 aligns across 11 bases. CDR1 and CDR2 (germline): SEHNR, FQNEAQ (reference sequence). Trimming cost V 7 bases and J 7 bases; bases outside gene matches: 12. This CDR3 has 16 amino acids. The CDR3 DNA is TGTGCCAGCACCCCGTTAGTAGCGGGAGGGGGAAATGAGCAGTTCTTC. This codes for CASTPLVAGGGNEQFF.

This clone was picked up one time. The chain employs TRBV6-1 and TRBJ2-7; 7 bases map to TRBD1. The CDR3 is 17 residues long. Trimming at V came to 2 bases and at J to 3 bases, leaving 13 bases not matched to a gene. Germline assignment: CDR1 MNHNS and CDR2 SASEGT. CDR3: CASSERVRDSAFYEQYF. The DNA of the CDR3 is TGTGCCAGCAGTGAAAGAGTCCGGGACAGCGCCTTCTACGAGCAGTACTTC.

This chain's CDR3 is CASRQGLNYGYTF. CDR3 coding DNA: TGTGCCAGCAGACAGGGATTAAACTATGGCTACACCTTC. The rearrangement links TRBV25-1 to TRBJ1-2; tentative D call: TRBD1 (6 bases). With 6 bases removed from V and 2 bases from J, the gap between germline ends came to 10 bases. There are 13 residues in the CDR3. The germline CDR1 and CDR2 sequences are MGHDK and SYGVNS.

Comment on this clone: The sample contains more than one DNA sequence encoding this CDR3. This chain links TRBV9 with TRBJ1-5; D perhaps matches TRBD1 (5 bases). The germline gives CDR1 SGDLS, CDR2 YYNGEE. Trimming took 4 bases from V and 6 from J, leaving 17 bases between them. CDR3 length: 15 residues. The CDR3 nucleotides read TGTGCCAGCAGCTCGACAACGGGTAGGGGTCAGCCCCAGCATTTT. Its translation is CASSSTTGRGQPQHF.

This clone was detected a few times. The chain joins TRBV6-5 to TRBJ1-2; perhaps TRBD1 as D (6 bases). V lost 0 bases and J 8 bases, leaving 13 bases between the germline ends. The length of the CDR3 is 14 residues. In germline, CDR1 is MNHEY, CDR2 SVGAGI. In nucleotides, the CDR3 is TGTGCCAGCAGTTACTCAATGGGGGCCGAAGGCTACACCTTC. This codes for CASSYSMGAEGYTF.

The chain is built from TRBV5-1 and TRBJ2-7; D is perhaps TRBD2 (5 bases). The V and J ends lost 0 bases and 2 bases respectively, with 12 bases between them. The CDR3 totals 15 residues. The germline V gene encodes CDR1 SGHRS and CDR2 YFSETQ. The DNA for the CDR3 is TGCGCCAGCAGCTTGGGTTCCGGGATTACCTACGAGCAGTACTTC. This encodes CASSLGSGITYEQYF.

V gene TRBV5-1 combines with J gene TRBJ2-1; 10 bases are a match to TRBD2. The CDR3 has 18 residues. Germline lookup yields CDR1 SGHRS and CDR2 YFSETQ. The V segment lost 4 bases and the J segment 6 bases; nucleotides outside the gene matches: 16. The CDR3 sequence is CASSPQIVLAGSGNEQFF. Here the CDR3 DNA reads TGCGCCAGCAGCCCGCAGATAGTACTAGCGGGGTCCGGCAATGAGCAGTTCTTC.

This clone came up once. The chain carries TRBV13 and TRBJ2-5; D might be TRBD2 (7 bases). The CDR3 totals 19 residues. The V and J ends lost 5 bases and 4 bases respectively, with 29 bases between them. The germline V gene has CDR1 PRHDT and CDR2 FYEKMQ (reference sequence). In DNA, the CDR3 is TGTGCCAGCAGCGCTCCTGATCTCGAGCGGGACAAAAGGGGAGAGACCCAGTACTTC. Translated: CASSAPDLERDKRGETQYF.

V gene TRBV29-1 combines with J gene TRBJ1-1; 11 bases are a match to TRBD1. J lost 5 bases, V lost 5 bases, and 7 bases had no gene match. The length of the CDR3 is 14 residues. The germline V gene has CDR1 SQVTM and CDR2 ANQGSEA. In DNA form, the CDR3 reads TGCAGCGTTCGAGGGACAGGGGGACGGACTGAAGCTTTCTTT. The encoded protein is CSVRGTGGRTEAFF.

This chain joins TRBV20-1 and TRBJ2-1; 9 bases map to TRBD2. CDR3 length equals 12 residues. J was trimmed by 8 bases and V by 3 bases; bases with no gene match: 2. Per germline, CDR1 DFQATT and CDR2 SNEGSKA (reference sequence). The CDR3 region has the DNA TGCAGTGCTAGTGCGGGGGGGGATGAGCAGTTCTTC. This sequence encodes CSASAGGDEQFF.